These 8 T cell receptor beta chains came from one sample sequenced in a study of OX40 agonist ivuxolimab in advanced cancers. Sequencing used immunoSEQ multiplex PCR; TCRdb keeps in-frame clones, though not all of them. The profile shows about 71,000 clones, over 80% of them singletons. Source: CD4+ or CD8+ T cells sorted from blood, taken in a trial of the OX40 agonist ivuxolimab. The receptors originated from an adult with an advanced solid tumor such as melanoma, head and neck, liver or kidney cancer.

The gene calls are TRBV4-1 and TRBJ2-7, with TRBD1 as a possible D gene (6 bases). Germline lookup yields CDR1 MGHRA and CDR2 YSYEKL. V was shortened by 4 bases and J by 3 bases, with 16 bases between the two germline ends. The CDR3 runs 15 residues. The CDR3: CASSRTGARGYEQYF. The CDR3 bases are TGCGCCAGCAGCCGAACCGGGGCCAGGGGCTACGAGCAGTACTTC.

V usage is TRBV28 and J usage is TRBJ1-4; 12 bases are a match to TRBD1. The CDR3 length is 15 residues. The germline V gene encodes CDR1 MDHEN and CDR2 SYDVKM. With V trimmed by 7 bases and J by 7 bases, 7 bases remained unmatched. In DNA form, the CDR3 reads TGTGCCAGCAAGGGGGGGACAGGGGGCCGTGAAAAACTGTTTTTT. Amino acids: CASKGGTGGREKLFF.

The V and J genes are TRBV5-4 and TRBJ2-1, with 14 nucleotides matching TRBD2. Trimming took 4 bases from V and 6 from J; bases not matched to a gene: 3. Germline values: CDR1 SGHNT, CDR2 YYREEE (reference sequence). The CDR3 is 15 residues long. The CDR3 reads CASSEGTSGGNEQFF. The CDR3 coding sequence is TGTGCCAGCAGCGAGGGGACTAGCGGGGGCAATGAGCAGTTCTTC.

The genes are TRBV5-8 and TRBJ2-7, with 7 bases lining up with TRBD1. Per the germline V gene, CDR1 is SGHTS and CDR2 is YDEGEE. The CDR3 consists of 15 residues. Unmatched junction bases numbered 8, after V lost 3 bases and J lost 2 bases. Here the CDR3 reads CASSWSPGQTYEQYF. CDR3 coding DNA: TGTGCCAGCAGCTGGTCGCCGGGACAGACCTACGAGCAGTACTTC.

This chain uses TRBV4-3 with TRBJ2-1, with 8 bases that match TRBD2. The CDR3 contains 17 residues. Per the germline V gene, CDR1 is LGHNA and CDR2 is YSLEER. The V and J ends lost 5 bases and 5 bases, in that order; junction bases with no gene match: 14. CDR3 in amino acids: CASSYVDLAGRHNEQFF. CDR3 DNA: TGCGCCAGCAGCTACGTGGACTTAGCGGGACGACACAATGAGCAGTTCTTC.

CDR3 bases: TGTGCCAGCAGTTACTCGACGTCCGAAGCCTACGAGCAGTACTTC. It is translated as CASSYSTSEAYEQYF. The chain uses TRBV6-5 and TRBJ2-7; D gene ambiguous. Germline V gene lookup returns CDR1 MNHEY and CDR2 SVGAGI. The V and J ends lost 0 bases and 2 bases respectively, with 11 bases between them. The CDR3 is made up of 15 amino acids.

This sequence joins TRBV6-4 and TRBJ2-2; D is perhaps TRBD1 (6 bases). CDR1 and CDR2 (germline): MRHNA, SNTAGT. CDR3 length: 16 amino acids. The V gene lost 3 bases and the J gene lost 7 bases, with 18 bases spanning the gap. The CDR3 loop is CASSEENWGRGGELFF. Written as DNA, the CDR3 is TGTGCCAGCAGTGAAGAGAACTGGGGGCGCGGCGGGGAGCTGTTTTTT.

V usage is TRBV7-2 and J usage is TRBJ2-7; D remains unclear. Deletions cut 1 base from V and 5 bases from J, with 9 bases between. The CDR3 totals 13 residues. In germline, CDR1 is SGHTA, CDR2 FQGNSA. CDR3 nucleotide sequence: TGTGCCAGCAGCTTAGTTACGGTTGACGAGCAGTACTTC. Protein: CASSLVTVDEQYF.